The 18 T cell receptor beta chains reported below all come from one sample, sequenced in a study of cytomegalovirus exposure and HLA in healthy donors. The primer mix had 60 Vbeta and 13 Jbeta primers. Clones were sequenced by immunoSEQ multiplex PCR, and TCRdb holds only the in-frame ones, with some missing. The sample contains 150,000 to 160,000 clones, approximately 81% of which appear only once. The source material was PBMCs. The receptors here all came from a woman aged 18 to 35 in good health and CMV-seronegative.

This clone was observed a few times. The chain is built from TRBV4-1 and TRBJ2-1; TRBD1 aligns across 9 bases. The CDR3 runs to 19 residues. Germline lookup yields CDR1 MGHRA and CDR2 YSYEKL. The J segment lost 4 bases and the V segment lost 3 bases, leaving 16 bases of the junction unmatched. In DNA form, the CDR3 reads TGCGCCAGCAGCCAGGGGACAGGGTTGCGCGGGAGCGGGTACAATGAGCAGTTCTTC. This sequence encodes CASSQGTGLRGSGYNEQFF.

This chain joins TRBV11-2 and TRBJ1-3; maybe TRBD1 (6 bases). The CDR3 is made up of 16 amino acids. The germline V and J ends were trimmed by 1 base and 3 bases, with 13 bases remaining between them. Germline V gene lookup returns CDR1 SGHAT and CDR2 FQNNGV. The CDR3, as DNA: TGTGCCAGCAGCTTAGGGGGATGGGGGCATGGAAACACCATATATTTT. Encoded protein: CASSLGGWGHGNTIYF.

Regarding this clone: Other DNA sequences in this specimen translate into the identical CDR3. The V and J genes are TRBV19 and TRBJ2-5; D is perhaps TRBD1 (5 bases). Germline V CDR1 and CDR2: LNHDA, SQIVND (reference sequence). This CDR3 is 12 amino acids long. The ends were cut back, 6 bases at V and 5 bases at J, with 10 bases in the middle. The CDR3 sequence: CASRQAGETQYF. The CDR3 DNA reads as TGTGCCAGTAGACAGGCCGGGGAGACCCAGTACTTC.

The chain is built from TRBV6-6 and TRBJ1-2; 7 bases match TRBD1. The V and J ends lost 7 bases and 2 bases, in that order; junction bases with no gene match: 7. There are 14 residues in the CDR3. Germline CDR1 is MNHNY and CDR2 is SVGAGI (reference sequence). The CDR3 sequence is CASIEAGGNYGYTF. In DNA, the CDR3 is TGTGCCAGCATTGAGGCAGGGGGAAACTATGGCTACACCTTC.

The chain is built from TRBV28 and TRBJ1-5; D call uncertain. Trimming left V 2 bases short and J 4 bases short, with 6 bases between. Per the germline V gene, CDR1 is MDHEN and CDR2 is SYDVKM. The CDR3 spans 13 residues. CDR3 nucleotide sequence: TGTGCCAGCAGTTTAGGTAGAAATCAGCCCCAGCATTTT. This codes for CASSLGRNQPQHF.

The chain carries TRBV6-6 and TRBJ2-7; a possible D gene is TRBD1 (6 bases). The germline gives CDR1 MNHNY, CDR2 SVGAGI (reference sequence). The CDR3 extends over 15 amino acids. V lost 0 bases, J lost 7 bases, and 16 bases lay in between. DNA of the CDR3: TGTGCCAGCAGTTACTCTCGGCAGGGGCCGGGGGAGCAGTACTTC. Its protein product is CASSYSRQGPGEQYF.

The chain has TRBV11-1 and TRBJ2-1; maybe TRBD2 (5 bases). This CDR3 contains 15 residues. Trimming removed 3 bases from V and 2 bases from J, with 11 bases in between. Germline-derived CDR1 and CDR2 are SGHAT and FQDESV (reference sequence). Here the CDR3 DNA reads TGTGCCAGCAGCTTTACGGCGGGCCCCTACAATGAGCAGTTCTTC. Amino acid sequence: CASSFTAGPYNEQFF.

As concerns this clone: The same CDR3 also results from other DNA sequences found in this sample. This sequence joins TRBV27 and TRBJ2-7; TRBD1 matches 7 bases. V dropped 3 bases and J dropped 3; count of bases not matched to a gene: 2. The CDR3 totals 13 residues. Germline values: CDR1 MNHEY, CDR2 SMNVEV (reference sequence). The CDR3 is CASSLAGGYEQYF. The CDR3 DNA sequence: TGTGCCAGCAGTTTGGCAGGGGGCTACGAGCAGTACTTC.

The chain employs TRBV5-5 and TRBJ2-7; D may be TRBD1 (5 bases). Trimming pared 2 bases from V and 4 bases from J, leaving 13 bases between. The CDR3 totals 14 residues. The germline V gene has CDR1 SGHKS and CDR2 YYEKEE (reference sequence). CDR3 amino acids: CASSLSHHRYEQYF. Here the CDR3 DNA reads TGTGCCAGCAGCTTATCCCACCACAGGTACGAGCAGTACTTC.

This clone was picked up one time. Other DNA sequences in the same sample also yield this CDR3. The rearrangement uses TRBV4-3 and TRBJ2-2; TRBD1 agrees at 7 bases. The CDR3 has 17 amino acids. Germline CDR1 reads LGHNA; CDR2 reads YSLEER. V lost 0 bases to trimming and J lost 6 bases; unmatched junction nucleotides: 10. CDR3 coding DNA: TGCGCCAGCAGCCAAGATCGTCGAAGGGGGCTTTCCGGGGAGCTGTTTTTT. Protein sequence: CASSQDRRRGLSGELFF.

The CDR3 is CASSPRQGINQPQHF. The CDR3 DNA reads TGTGCCAGCAGTCCCCGACAGGGAATCAATCAGCCCCAGCATTTT. This chain links TRBV27 with TRBJ1-5, with 7 positions matching TRBD1. The CDR3 consists of 15 residues. Germline-derived CDR1 and CDR2 are MNHEY and SMNVEV (reference sequence). The J segment lost 3 bases and the V segment lost 5 bases, leaving 7 bases of the junction unmatched.

Concerning this clone: At one boundary the junction diverges from the germline segment, which might be a read error. The CDR3 protein is CSSSPTAGQTHMHTQYF. The CDR3 bases are TGTTCCAGCAGCCCCACGGCGGGACAGACGCACATGCATACGCAGTATTTT. The chain combines TRBV7-9 with TRBJ2-3, with a tentative D call TRBD1 (7 bases). CDR3 length equals 17 residues. Germline CDR1 and CDR2: SEHNR and FQNEAQ (reference sequence).

This chain uses TRBV19 with TRBJ1-5; TRBD1 aligns across 8 bases. Germline trimming cut 8 bases from V and 3 bases from J; bases unmatched to any gene: 3. The CDR3 length is 13 residues. Germline V lookup: CDR1 LNHDA, CDR2 SQIVND (reference sequence). CDR3 sequence (DNA): TGTGCCAGTTCAGGGGGCAACAATCAGCCCCAGCATTTT. It codes for CASSGGNNQPQHF.

The chain couples TRBV5-8 to TRBJ2-1; D remains unclear. The germline CDR1 and CDR2 sequences are SGHTS and YDEGEE. Trimming left V 4 bases short and J 9 bases short, with 11 bases between. The CDR3 runs 12 residues. Here the CDR3 reads CASSRRLREQFF. Here the CDR3 DNA reads TGTGCCAGCAGCAGGCGGCTCCGTGAGCAGTTCTTC. Complete variable domain (other parts from reference TRBV5-8 and TRBJ2-1): EAGVTQSPTHLIKTRGQQATLRCSPISGHTSVYWYQQALGLGLQFLLWYDEGEERNRGNFPPRFSGRQFPNYSSELNVNALELEDSALYLCASSRRLREQFFGPGTRLTVL.

The chain couples TRBV4-3 to TRBJ2-1, with 7 bases matching TRBD2. The CDR3 spans 14 residues. J gave up 4 bases and V 4 bases, and 4 bases lay outside the gene matches. Per germline, CDR1 LGHNA and CDR2 YSLEER. The CDR3 DNA sequence: TGCGCCAGCAGCCTAAAGCGGGGTTACAATGAGCAGTTCTTC. It is translated as CASSLKRGYNEQFF.

The rearrangement links TRBV6-1 to TRBJ1-5, with a possible D match to TRBD1 (6 bases). Trimming stripped 2 bases from V and 7 bases from J, with 15 bases between. Looked up from germline, CDR1 is MNHNS and CDR2 is SASEGT. This CDR3 has 15 residues. This CDR3 is CASSEPQGLVQPQHF. The CDR3, as DNA: TGTGCCAGCAGTGAACCGCAGGGGCTAGTCCAGCCCCAGCATTTT.

The rearrangement uses TRBV4-1 and TRBJ1-4; D uncertain. The germline V gene has CDR1 MGHRA and CDR2 YSYEKL. The CDR3 spans 14 residues. V was trimmed by 6 bases and J by 0 bases, leaving 8 bases between them. Here the CDR3 reads CASRNRATNEKLFF. CDR3 DNA sequence: TGCGCCAGCAGAAACCGAGCAACTAATGAAAAACTGTTTTTT.

The chain links TRBV5-1 to TRBJ2-3; TRBD2 agrees at 11 bases. J lost 4 bases, V lost 0 bases, and 7 bases had no gene match. The germline CDR1 and CDR2 sequences are SGHRS and YFSETQ. The CDR3 spans 17 residues. CDR3 protein: CASSLASSGRGADTQYF. As DNA, the CDR3 is TGCGCCAGCAGCTTGGCTAGTAGCGGGAGGGGTGCAGATACGCAGTATTTT.